This T cell receptor (beta chain) was captured in a study of regulatory T cells in long-lasting Graves disease. Study-level results: Newly diagnosed disease favored TRBV20-1 and TRBJ2-1 over persistent disease.

The time point was: newly diagnosed GD, antithyroid drugs for less than 3 months. PBMCs were the source of the RNA used for TCR sequencing. Per the germline V gene, CDR1 is MDHEN and CDR2 is SYDVKM. After removal of 8 bases from V and 6 bases from J, the junction contained 9 bases not matched to a gene. There are 16 residues in the CDR3. CDR3-region Arm-PCR and iRepertoire HTBI primers produced the TCR beta libraries. Using its own MiXCR run on the multiplex PCR reads, TCRdb lists one record per CDR3 protein. The table lists about 450,000 distinct CDR3 sequences, roughly 15% of them singletons. In regard to this clonotype: What it binds is not known.

A further study also used this sample, focusing on T cells in Graves' hyperthyroidism and ophthalmopathy.

This rearrangement joins TRBV28 to TRBJ2-1, with 14 bases identical to TRBD2. Sequencing was performed on peripheral blood mononuclear cells (PBMCs), taken at new diagnosis, from a patient treated with antithyroid drugs. The TCR sequence derives from a woman aged 25 to 45 with Graves disease. The CDR3 region is CASLGTSGSRLNEQFF. CDR3 bases: TGTGCCAGCTTGGGGACTAGCGGGAGCAGACTCAATGAGCAGTTCTTC.